This T cell receptor beta chain was identified in a study of blood T cell repertoires in COVID-19. Study overall: Acute-phase and convalescent COVID-19 samples originated in the United States, Italy and Spain. PBMCs, B-cell-depleted T cells, or T cells provided the cDNA or gDNA that made up the material.

The CDR3 runs to 13 residues. The V end was cut by 6 bases, the J end by 3 bases, with 11 bases between. Germline CDR1 SGHAT, CDR2 FQNNGV. Authors' data handling: Estimation of nucleated cell counts was performed using reference gene primer amplification. TCRdb's table, derived via immunoSEQ multiplex PCR, lists solely in-frame clones and lacks some. That table supplies the V and J calls and clone size; D and trimming were determined from the DNA. The top ten hold around 4.6% of the sample, which has approximately 140,000 clones, roughly 87% seen once. The chain has TRBV11-2 and TRBJ1-1; possibly TRBD1 for D (5 bases). Sequencing used peripheral blood. The sequence was obtained from an older woman with active or convalescent COVID-19. The CDR3 DNA sequence: TGTGCCAGCAGTTTCGGAGGGGACACTGAAGCTTTCTTT. It specifies CASSFGGDTEAFF.